Below, 18 T cell receptor beta chains from the same sample are listed, as sequenced in a study of T cell responses to AZD1222 COVID-19 vaccine. Assay: immunoSEQ multiplex PCR; the TCRdb copy retains only in-frame clones and omits some. This repertoire shows approximately 130,000 clones, roughly 93% found once; its top ten account for around 3.1%. The starting material was peripheral blood, obtained on day 0 of AZD1222 vaccination. These receptors all stem from an adult in good health.

The chain uses TRBV2 and TRBJ1-2; 11 nucleotides match TRBD1. The CDR3 is 15 residues long. The J segment lost 7 bases and the V segment lost 8 bases, leaving 12 bases of the junction unmatched. Per the germline V gene, CDR1 is SNHLY and CDR2 is FYNNEI. The CDR3 loop reads CASLGEVDRGLGYTF. The CDR3 DNA reads TGTGCCAGCCTTGGAGAGGTGGACAGGGGGCTTGGCTACACCTTC.

The chain has TRBV6-5 and TRBJ1-1; tentative D call: TRBD1 (5 bases). Germline CDR1 MNHEY, CDR2 SVGAGI. With 6 bases removed from V and 3 bases from J, the gap between germline ends came to 8 bases. CDR3 length: 12 amino acids. The CDR3 loop is CASRSGDTEAFF. The CDR3 DNA follows: TGTGCCAGCAGGTCGGGGGACACTGAAGCTTTCTTT.

The CDR3 reads CSATGGNTIYF. CDR3 bases: TGCAGTGCGACAGGGGGCAACACCATATATTTT. The chain recombines TRBV20-1 with TRBJ1-3, with 10 bases identical to TRBD1. J was trimmed by 7 bases and V by 6 bases; bases with no gene match: 0. This CDR3 spans 11 amino acids. Germline CDR1 is DFQATT and CDR2 is SNEGSKA (reference sequence).

The genes are TRBV5-1 and TRBJ1-1; D not resolved. Trimming took 0 bases from V and 1 from J, leaving 7 bases between them. CDR1 SGHRS and CDR2 YFSETQ come from the germline V gene. The CDR3 consists of 14 residues. The DNA for the CDR3 is TGCGCCAGCAGCTTGGCCGGTTCGAACACTGAAGCTTTCTTT. Amino acids: CASSLAGSNTEAFF.

J is TRBJ1-3 and V is TRBV14; D gene uncertain. The CDR3 length is 14 residues. In germline, CDR1 is SGHDN, CDR2 FVKESK. V shed 4 bases and J shed 4 bases, with 11 bases lying between them. The CDR3 loop is CASSLSRSGNTIYF. CDR3 DNA sequence: TGTGCCAGCAGCCTGTCTCGATCGGGAAACACCATATATTTT.

The rearrangement links TRBV6-4 to TRBJ2-3; D might be TRBD2 (5 bases). Germline loops: CDR1 MRHNA, CDR2 SNTAGT. V shed 5 bases and J shed 0 bases, with 9 bases lying between them. This CDR3 region has 14 residues. CDR3 region: CASSPGLSTDTQYF. CDR3 DNA: TGTGCCAGCAGTCCCGGACTTAGCACAGATACGCAGTATTTT.

A few counts support this clone. The rearrangement links TRBV4-3 to TRBJ2-7, with 9 nucleotides matching TRBD1. CDR1 and CDR2 (germline): LGHNA, YSLEER. The CDR3 extends over 16 amino acids. The J segment lost 1 base and the V segment lost 0 bases, leaving 4 bases of the junction unmatched. The CDR3 is CASSQDQGQGSYEQYF. The DNA of the CDR3 is TGCGCCAGCAGCCAAGATCAAGGACAGGGGTCCTACGAGCAGTACTTC.

V and J are TRBV5-1 and TRBJ2-3; D call uncertain. Trimming pared 0 bases from V and 6 bases from J, leaving 5 bases between. This CDR3 is built from 12 residues. The germline V gene has CDR1 SGHRS and CDR2 YFSETQ. In DNA, the CDR3 is TGCGCCAGCAGCTTGGTAGCCGATACGCAGTATTTT. Protein product: CASSLVADTQYF.

The chain carries TRBV11-1 and TRBJ1-1; D gene unclear. Germline CDR1 is SGHAT and CDR2 is FQDESV (reference sequence). There are 13 residues in the CDR3. The V and J ends lost 5 bases and 4 bases respectively, with 11 bases between them. CDR3 in DNA: TGTGCCAGCAGCCGAGGGTCGAGCACTGAAGCTTTCTTT. Its protein product is CASSRGSSTEAFF.

The chain links TRBV27 to TRBJ1-4; 9 bases agree with TRBD1. Per the germline V gene, CDR1 is MNHEY and CDR2 is SMNVEV (reference sequence). There are 14 residues in the CDR3. J lost 8 bases, V lost 10 bases, and 11 bases had no gene match. CDR3 in DNA: TGTGCCACTGGAAGACAGGGGGTACGCGAAAAACTGTTTTTT. The encoded protein is CATGRQGVREKLFF.

The chain employs TRBV3-1 (or the pseudogene TRBV3-2) and TRBJ2-1; 8 nucleotides line up with TRBD2. V shed 2 bases and J 2 bases; nucleotides not matched to a gene: 5. The CDR3 length is 16 residues. The germline CDR1 and CDR2 sequences are LGHDT and YNNKEL (reference sequence). The CDR3 here is CASSQKGLETYNEQFF. The CDR3 nucleotides read TGTGCCAGCAGCCAAAAGGGACTAGAAACCTACAATGAGCAGTTCTTC.

The chain employs TRBV12-5 and TRBJ1-3; no firm D call. This CDR3 spans 11 amino acids. V was trimmed by 6 bases and J by 4 bases, leaving 4 bases between them. Germline CDR1 LGHNT, CDR2 FRNRAP. CDR3 loop: CASGQGNTIYF. For the CDR3, the DNA is TGTGCTAGTGGGCAGGGAAACACCATATATTTT.

CDR3 DNA sequence: TGTGCCAGTAGACATCTTGGCTACACCTTC. As protein: CASRHLGYTF. The J gene is TRBJ1-2, the V gene TRBV19; D not resolved. Trimming took off 6 bases at V and 7 bases at J, with 6 bases between the two ends. The CDR3 runs 10 residues. Germline-derived CDR1 and CDR2 are LNHDA and SQIVND (reference sequence).

This chain connects TRBV15 to TRBJ1-5, with 10 bases identical to TRBD1. CDR1 and CDR2 from the germline V gene are LNHNV and YYDKDF (reference sequence). The trim removed 7 bases at V and 5 bases at J, leaving 8 bases unmatched. The CDR3 has 15 residues. CDR3 DNA sequence: TGTGCCACCACGCCGGACAGGGGGTACGATCAGCCCCAGCATTTT. Amino acid sequence: CATTPDRGYDQPQHF. Drawing the rest from reference TRBV15 and TRBJ1-5, the complete variable domain is DAMVIQNPRYQVTQFGKPVTLSCSQTLNHNVMYWYQQKSSQAPKLLFHYYDKDFNNEADTPDNFQSRRPNTSFCFLDIRSPGLGDTAMYLCATTPDRGYDQPQHFGDGTRLSIL.

This rearrangement joins TRBV3-1 (or the pseudogene TRBV3-2) to TRBJ1-4; TRBD1 matches 8 bases. Germline assignment: CDR1 LGHDT and CDR2 YNNKEL (reference sequence). The CDR3 length is 14 residues. Unmatched junction bases numbered 5, after V lost 4 bases and J lost 7 bases. The CDR3 is CASSRHRGGEKLFF. In nucleotides, the CDR3 is TGTGCCAGCAGCCGTCACAGGGGGGGTGAAAAACTGTTTTTT.

The CDR3, as DNA: TGCGCCAGCAGCTTGTCGGGACAGATGTATTCACCCCTCCACTTT. Amino acids: CASSLSGQMYSPLHF. This rearrangement joins TRBV5-1 to TRBJ1-6, with 7 bases aligning to TRBD1. Germline CDR1 is SGHRS and CDR2 is YFSETQ. The CDR3 runs 15 residues. The V segment lost 1 base and the J segment 8 bases; nucleotides outside the gene matches: 6.

This clone was seen only once. The chain is built from TRBV11-3 and TRBJ2-7; TRBD1 agrees at 12 bases. CDR1 and CDR2 from the germline V gene are SGHNT and YENEEA. The CDR3 covers 15 residues. With 5 bases clipped from V and 4 bases from J, the junction kept 6 bases outside the gene matches. This CDR3 is CASSPGTGGGYEQYF. DNA of the CDR3: TGTGCCAGCAGCCCAGGGACAGGGGGCGGTTACGAGCAGTACTTC.

The count of this clone is one. The J gene is TRBJ1-1, the V gene TRBV18; TRBD1 aligns across 10 bases. Per the germline V gene, CDR1 is KGHSH and CDR2 is LQKENI. After removal of 6 bases from V and 4 bases from J, the junction contained 8 bases not matched to a gene. This CDR3 contains 15 residues. The CDR3 DNA is TGTGCCAGCTCCCCGCGGACAGGGGGAGGCACTGAAGCTTTCTTT. Translation gives CASSPRTGGGTEAFF.